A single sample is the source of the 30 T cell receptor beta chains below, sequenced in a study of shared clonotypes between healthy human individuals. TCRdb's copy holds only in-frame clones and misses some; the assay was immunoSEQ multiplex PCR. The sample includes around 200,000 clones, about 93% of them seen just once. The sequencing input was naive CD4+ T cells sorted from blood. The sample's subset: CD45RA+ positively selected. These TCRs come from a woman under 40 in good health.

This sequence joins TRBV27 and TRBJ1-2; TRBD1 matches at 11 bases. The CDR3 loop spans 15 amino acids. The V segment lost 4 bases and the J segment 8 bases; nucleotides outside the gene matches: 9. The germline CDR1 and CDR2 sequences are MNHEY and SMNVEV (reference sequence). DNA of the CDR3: TGTGCCAGCAGTTCGTGGGGACAGGGGGACGGGGGCTACACCTTC. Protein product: CASSSWGQGDGGYTF.

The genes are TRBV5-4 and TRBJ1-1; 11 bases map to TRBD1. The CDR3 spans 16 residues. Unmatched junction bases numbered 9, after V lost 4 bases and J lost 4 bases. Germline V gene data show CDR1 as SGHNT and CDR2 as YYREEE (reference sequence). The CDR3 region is CASSVRDRGIGTEAFF. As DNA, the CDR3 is TGTGCCAGCAGCGTCCGGGACAGGGGGATTGGCACTGAAGCTTTCTTT.

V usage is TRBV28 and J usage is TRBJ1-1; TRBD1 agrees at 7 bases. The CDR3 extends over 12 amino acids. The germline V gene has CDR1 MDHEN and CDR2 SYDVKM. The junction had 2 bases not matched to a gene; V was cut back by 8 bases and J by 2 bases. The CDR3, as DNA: TGTGCCAGCCGGGACAGAAACACTGAAGCTTTCTTT. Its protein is CASRDRNTEAFF. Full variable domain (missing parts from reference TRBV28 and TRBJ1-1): DVKVTQSSRYLVKRTGEKVFLECVQDMDHENMFWYRQDPGLGLRLIYFSYDVKMKEKGDIPEGYSVSREKKERFSLILESASTNQTSMYLCASRDRNTEAFFGQGTRLTVV.

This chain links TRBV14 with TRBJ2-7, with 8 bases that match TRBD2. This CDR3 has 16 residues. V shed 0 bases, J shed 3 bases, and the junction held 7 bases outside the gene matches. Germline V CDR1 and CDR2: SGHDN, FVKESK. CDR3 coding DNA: TGTGCCAGCAGCCAAGATCCAGCGGGAGTGATCTACGAGCAGTACTTC. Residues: CASSQDPAGVIYEQYF. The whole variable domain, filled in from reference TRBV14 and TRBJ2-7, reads EAGVTQFPSHSVIEKGQTVTLRCDPISGHDNLYWYRRVMGKEIKFLLHFVKESKQDESGMPNNRFLAERTGGTYSTLKVQPAELEDSGVYFCASSQDPAGVIYEQYFGPGTRLTVT.

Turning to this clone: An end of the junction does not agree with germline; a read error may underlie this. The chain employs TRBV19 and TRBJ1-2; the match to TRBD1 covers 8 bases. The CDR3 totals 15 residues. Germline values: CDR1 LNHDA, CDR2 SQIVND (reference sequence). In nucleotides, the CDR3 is TGTGCCAATAGTAAGCCAGGACAGGGTGATGGCGGCTACACCTTC. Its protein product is CANSKPGQGDGGYTF.

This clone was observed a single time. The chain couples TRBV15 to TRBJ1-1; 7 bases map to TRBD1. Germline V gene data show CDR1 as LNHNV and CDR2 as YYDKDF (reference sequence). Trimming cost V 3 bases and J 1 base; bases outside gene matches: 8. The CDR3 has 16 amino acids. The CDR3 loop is CATSRGQLFGNTEAFF. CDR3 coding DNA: TGTGCCACCAGCAGGGGACAGCTGTTTGGGAACACTGAAGCTTTCTTT. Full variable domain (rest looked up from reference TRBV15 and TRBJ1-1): DAMVIQNPRYQVTQFGKPVTLSCSQTLNHNVMYWYQQKSSQAPKLLFHYYDKDFNNEADTPDNFQSRRPNTSFCFLDIRSPGLGDTAMYLCATSRGQLFGNTEAFFGQGTRLTVV.

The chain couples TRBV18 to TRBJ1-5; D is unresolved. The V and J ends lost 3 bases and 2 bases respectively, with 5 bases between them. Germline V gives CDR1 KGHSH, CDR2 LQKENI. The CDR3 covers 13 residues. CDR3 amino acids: CASSPDGNQPQHF. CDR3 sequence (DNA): TGTGCCAGCTCACCGGACGGCAATCAGCCCCAGCATTTT.

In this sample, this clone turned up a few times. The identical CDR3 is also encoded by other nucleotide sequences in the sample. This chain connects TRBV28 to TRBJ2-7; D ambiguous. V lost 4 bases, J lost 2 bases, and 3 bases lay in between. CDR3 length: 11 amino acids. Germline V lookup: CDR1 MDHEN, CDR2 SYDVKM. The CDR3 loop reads CASSSPYEQYF. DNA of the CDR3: TGTGCCAGCAGTTCCCCCTACGAGCAGTACTTC.

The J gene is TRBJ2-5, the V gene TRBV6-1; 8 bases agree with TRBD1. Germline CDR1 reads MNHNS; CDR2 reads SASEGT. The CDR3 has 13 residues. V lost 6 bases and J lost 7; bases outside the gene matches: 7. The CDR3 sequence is CASSGTGPGTQYF. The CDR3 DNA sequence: TGTGCCAGCAGCGGGACAGGACCAGGGACCCAGTACTTC.

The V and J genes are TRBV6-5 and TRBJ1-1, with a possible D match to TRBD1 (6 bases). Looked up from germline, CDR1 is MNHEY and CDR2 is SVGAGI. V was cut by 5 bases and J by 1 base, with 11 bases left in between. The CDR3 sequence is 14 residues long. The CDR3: CASSRDTGNTEAFF. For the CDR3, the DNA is TGTGCCAGCAGTCGGGACACCGGGAACACTGAAGCTTTCTTT.

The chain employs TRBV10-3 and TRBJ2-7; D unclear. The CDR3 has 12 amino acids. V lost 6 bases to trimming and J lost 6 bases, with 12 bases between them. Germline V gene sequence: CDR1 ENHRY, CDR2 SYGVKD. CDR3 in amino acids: CAISPLAGEQYF. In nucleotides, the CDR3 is TGTGCCATCAGCCCGTTAGCCGGCGAGCAGTACTTC.

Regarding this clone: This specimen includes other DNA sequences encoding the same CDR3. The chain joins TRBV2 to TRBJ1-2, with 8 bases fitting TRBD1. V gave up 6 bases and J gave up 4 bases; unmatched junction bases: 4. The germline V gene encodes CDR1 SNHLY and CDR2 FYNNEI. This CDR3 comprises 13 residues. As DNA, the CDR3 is TGTGCCAGCAGGGCCGGGACAGGCTATGGCTACACCTTC. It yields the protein CASRAGTGYGYTF.

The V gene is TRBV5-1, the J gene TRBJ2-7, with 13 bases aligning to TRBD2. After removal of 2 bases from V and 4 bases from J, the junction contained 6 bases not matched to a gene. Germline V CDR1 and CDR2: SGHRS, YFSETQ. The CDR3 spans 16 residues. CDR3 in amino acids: CASSFGRTSGSYEQYF. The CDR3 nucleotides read TGCGCCAGCAGCTTTGGTCGGACTAGCGGGAGTTACGAGCAGTACTTC.

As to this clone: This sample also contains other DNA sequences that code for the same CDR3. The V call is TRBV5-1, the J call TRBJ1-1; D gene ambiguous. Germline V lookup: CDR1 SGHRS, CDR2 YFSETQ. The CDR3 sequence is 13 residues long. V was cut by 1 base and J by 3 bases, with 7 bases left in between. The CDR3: CASSLSGDTEAFF. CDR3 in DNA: TGCGCCAGCAGCTTGAGCGGGGACACTGAAGCTTTCTTT.

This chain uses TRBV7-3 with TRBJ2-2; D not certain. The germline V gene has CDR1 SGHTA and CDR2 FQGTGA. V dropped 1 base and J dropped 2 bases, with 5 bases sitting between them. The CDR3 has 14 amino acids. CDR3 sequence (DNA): TGTGCCAGCAGCTTAAAAAGAAACACCGGGGAGCTGTTTTTT. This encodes CASSLKRNTGELFF.

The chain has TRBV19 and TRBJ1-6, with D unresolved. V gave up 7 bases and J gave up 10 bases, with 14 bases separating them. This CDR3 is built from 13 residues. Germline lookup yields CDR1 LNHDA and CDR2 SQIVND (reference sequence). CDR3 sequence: CASKLLYDSPLHF. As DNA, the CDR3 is TGTGCCAGTAAGCTCCTTTATGACTCACCCCTCCACTTT.

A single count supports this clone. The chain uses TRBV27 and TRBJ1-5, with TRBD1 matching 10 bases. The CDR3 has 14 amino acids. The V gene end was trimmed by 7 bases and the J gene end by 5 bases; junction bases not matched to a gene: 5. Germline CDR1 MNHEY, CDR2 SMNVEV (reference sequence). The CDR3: CASTPTGGHQPQHF. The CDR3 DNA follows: TGTGCCAGCACCCCGACAGGGGGCCATCAGCCCCAGCATTTT.

CDR3 amino acids: CASSPRRVNTEAFF. In DNA form, the CDR3 reads TGTGCCAGTAGTCCCCGAAGGGTAAACACTGAAGCTTTCTTT. V is TRBV19 and J is TRBJ1-1, with unresolved D. This CDR3 has 14 amino acids. The V gene's germline CDR1 is LNHDA and CDR2 SQIVND (reference sequence). V shed 5 bases and J shed 2 bases, with 12 bases lying between them.

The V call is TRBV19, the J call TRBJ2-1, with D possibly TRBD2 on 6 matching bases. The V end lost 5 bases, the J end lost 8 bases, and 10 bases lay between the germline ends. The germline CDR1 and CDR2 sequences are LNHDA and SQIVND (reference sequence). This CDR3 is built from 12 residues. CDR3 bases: TGTGCCAGTAGTTTTACTAGCTATGAGCAGTTCTTC. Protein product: CASSFTSYEQFF.

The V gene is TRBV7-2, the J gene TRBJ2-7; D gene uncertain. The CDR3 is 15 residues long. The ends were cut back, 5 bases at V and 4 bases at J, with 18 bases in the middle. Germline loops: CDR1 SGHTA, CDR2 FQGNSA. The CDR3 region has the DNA TGTGCCAGCAGCCCCCCCAGCGCGGCTAGGTACGAGCAGTACTTC. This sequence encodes CASSPPSAARYEQYF.

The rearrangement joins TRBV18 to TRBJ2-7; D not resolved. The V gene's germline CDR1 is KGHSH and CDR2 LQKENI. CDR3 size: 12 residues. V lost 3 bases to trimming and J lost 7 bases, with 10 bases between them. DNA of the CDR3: TGTGCCAGCTCACCGAGCCTGCGGGAGCAGTACTTC. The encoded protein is CASSPSLREQYF.

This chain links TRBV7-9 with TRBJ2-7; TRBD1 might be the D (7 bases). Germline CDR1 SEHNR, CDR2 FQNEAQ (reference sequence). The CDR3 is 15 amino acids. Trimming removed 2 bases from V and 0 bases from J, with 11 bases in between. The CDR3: CASSLQGGRSYEQYF. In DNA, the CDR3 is TGTGCCAGCAGCTTACAGGGGGGTCGCTCCTACGAGCAGTACTTC.

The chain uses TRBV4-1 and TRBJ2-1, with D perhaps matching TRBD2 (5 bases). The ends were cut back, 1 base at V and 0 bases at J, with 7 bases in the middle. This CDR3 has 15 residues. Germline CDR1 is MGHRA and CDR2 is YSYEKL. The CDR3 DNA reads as TGCGCCAGCAGCCAAGGGGGAGCCTCCTACAATGAGCAGTTCTTC. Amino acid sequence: CASSQGGASYNEQFF.

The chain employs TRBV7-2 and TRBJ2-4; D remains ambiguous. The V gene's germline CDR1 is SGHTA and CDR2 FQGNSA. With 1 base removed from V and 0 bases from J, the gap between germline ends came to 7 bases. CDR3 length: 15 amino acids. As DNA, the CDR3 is TGTGCCAGCAGCTTAGGGCATTTAGCCAAAAACATTCAGTACTTC. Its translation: CASSLGHLAKNIQYF. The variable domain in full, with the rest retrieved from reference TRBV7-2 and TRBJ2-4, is GAGVSQSPSNKVTEKGKDVELRCDPISGHTALYWYRQSLGQGLEFLIYFQGNSAPDKSGLPSDRFSAERTGGSVSTLTIQRTQQEDSAVYLCASSLGHLAKNIQYFGAGTRLSVL.

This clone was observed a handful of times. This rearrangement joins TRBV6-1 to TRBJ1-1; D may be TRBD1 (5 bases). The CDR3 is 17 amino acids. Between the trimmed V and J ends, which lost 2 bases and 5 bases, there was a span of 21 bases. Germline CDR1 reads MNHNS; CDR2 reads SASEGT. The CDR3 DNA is TGTGCCAGCAGTGAATCTGTTCCAGGGTGGTTAGGGACTGAAGCTTTCTTT. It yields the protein CASSESVPGWLGTEAFF.

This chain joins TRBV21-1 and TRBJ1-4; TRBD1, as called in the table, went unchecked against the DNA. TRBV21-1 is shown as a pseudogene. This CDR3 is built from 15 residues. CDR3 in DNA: TGTGCCAGCAGCCAAGGACAGGGGGCGGAAGAAAAACTGTTTTTT. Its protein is CASSQGQGAEEKLFF.

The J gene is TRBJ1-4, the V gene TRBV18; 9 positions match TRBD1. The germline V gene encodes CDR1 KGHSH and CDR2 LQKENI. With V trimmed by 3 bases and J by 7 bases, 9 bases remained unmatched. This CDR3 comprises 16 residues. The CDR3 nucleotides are TGTGCCAGCTCACCGACACAGGGGGCGTCCCGTGAAAAACTGTTTTTT. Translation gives CASSPTQGASREKLFF.

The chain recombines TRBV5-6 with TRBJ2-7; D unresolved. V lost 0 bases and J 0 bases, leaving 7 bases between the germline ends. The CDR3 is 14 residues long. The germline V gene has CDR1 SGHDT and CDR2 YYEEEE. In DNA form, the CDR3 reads TGTGCCAGCAGCTTGGTGGACGGCTCCTACGAGCAGTACTTC. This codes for CASSLVDGSYEQYF. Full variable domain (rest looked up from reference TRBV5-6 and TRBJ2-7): DAGVTQSPTHLIKTRGQQVTLRCSPKSGHDTVSWYQQALGQGPQFIFQYYEEEERQRGNFPDRFSGHQFPNYSSELNVNALLLGDSALYLCASSLVDGSYEQYFGPGTRLTVT.

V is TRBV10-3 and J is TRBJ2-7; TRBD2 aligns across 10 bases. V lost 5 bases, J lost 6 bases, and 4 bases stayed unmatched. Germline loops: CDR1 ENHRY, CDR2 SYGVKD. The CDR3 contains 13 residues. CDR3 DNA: TGTGCCATCAGTCTAGCGGGAGAGGCCGAGCAGTACTTC. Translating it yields CAISLAGEAEQYF.

The CDR3 nucleotides read TGTGCCAGTAGCGGCCTTACCGGAGCCTACGAGCAGTACTTC. Translating gives CASSGLTGAYEQYF. The chain carries TRBV19 and TRBJ2-7, with D unclear. CDR1 LNHDA and CDR2 SQIVND come from the germline V gene (reference sequence). The ends were cut back, 6 bases at V and 2 bases at J, with 14 bases in the middle. The CDR3 totals 14 residues.